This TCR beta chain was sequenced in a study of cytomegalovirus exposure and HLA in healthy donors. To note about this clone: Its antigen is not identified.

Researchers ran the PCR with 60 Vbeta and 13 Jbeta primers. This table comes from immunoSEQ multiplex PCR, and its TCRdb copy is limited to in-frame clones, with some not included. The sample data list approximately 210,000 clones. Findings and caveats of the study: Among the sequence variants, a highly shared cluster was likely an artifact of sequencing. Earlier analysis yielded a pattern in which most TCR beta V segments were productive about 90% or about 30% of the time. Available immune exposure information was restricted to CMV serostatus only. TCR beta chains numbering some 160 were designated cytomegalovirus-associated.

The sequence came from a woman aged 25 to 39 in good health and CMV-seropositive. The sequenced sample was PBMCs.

In nucleotides, the CDR3 is TGTGCCATCAGATTAGCGGGAGAACAAGATACGCAGTATTTT. This codes for CAIRLAGEQDTQYF. V and J are TRBV10-3 and TRBJ2-3; 9 positions agree with TRBD2. Looked up from germline, CDR1 is ENHRY and CDR2 is SYGVKD. This CDR3 is built from 14 residues. V trimming: 6 bases; J trimming: 5 bases; junction bases outside the gene matches: 6.